This T cell receptor (beta chain) was captured by sequencing in a study of T cells in Graves' hyperthyroidism and ophthalmopathy. General study findings and limits: Progression to ophthalmopathy was predicted a median of 6.5 months early. Researchers report that a 13 V-J model separated ophthalmopathy from stable hyperthyroidism.

The CDR3 has 18 amino acids. From germline, CDR1 is MNHEY and CDR2 SVGEGT. Germline trimming cut 2 bases from V and 0 bases from J; bases unmatched to any gene: 9. Subjects with ophthalmopathy showed a Clinical Activity Score no lower than 3, a NOSPECS grade no lower than 4, and a duration shorter than 3 months. Exclusion of a patient resulted from uncontrolled infection, other autoimmune disease, pregnancy or lactation. Researchers amplified the TCR beta CDR3 regions from RNA transcripts. During a first-round RT-PCR of the TCR CDR3, the HTBI primer set was used. TCRdb itself ran the multiplex PCR reads through MiXCR, one entry per CDR3 protein. Here the sample spans about 640,000 distinct CDR3 sequences, approximately 14% being singletons. This clonotype came up a few times. No antigen is known for it.

This receptor was taken from a woman between 50 and 59 years old with Graves' ophthalmopathy. The sequenced material came from blood. The V call is TRBV6-2 or TRBV6-3, the J call TRBJ1-5, with 8 bases aligning to TRBD1. The CDR3 DNA is TGTGCCAGCAGTTACGGGGCCAGGGGGCTGGTTAGCAATCAGCCCCAGCATTTT. Its protein is CASSYGARGLVSNQPQHF.